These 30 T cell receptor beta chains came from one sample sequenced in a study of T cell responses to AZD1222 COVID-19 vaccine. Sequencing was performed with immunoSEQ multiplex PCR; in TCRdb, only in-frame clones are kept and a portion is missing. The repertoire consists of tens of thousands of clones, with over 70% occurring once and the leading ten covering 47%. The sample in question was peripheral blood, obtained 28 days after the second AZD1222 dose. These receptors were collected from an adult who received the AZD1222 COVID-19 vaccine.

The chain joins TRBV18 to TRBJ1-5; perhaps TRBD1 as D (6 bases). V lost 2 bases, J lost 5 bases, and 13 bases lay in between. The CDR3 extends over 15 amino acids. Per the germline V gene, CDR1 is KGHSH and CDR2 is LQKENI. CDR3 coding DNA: TGTGCCAGCTCACCATTGGCAGGGGATTATCAGCCCCAGCATTTT. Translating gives CASSPLAGDYQPQHF.

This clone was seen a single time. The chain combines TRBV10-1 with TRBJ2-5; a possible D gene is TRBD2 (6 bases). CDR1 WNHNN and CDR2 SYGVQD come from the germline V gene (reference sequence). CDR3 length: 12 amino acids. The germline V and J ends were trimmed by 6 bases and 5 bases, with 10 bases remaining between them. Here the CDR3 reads CASRGGSETQYF. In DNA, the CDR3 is TGCGCCAGCAGGGGGGGAAGTGAGACCCAGTACTTC.

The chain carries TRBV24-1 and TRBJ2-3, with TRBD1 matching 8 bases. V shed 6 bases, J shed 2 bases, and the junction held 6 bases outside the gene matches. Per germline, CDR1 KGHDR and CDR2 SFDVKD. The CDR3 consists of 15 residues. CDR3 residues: CATSHGQGLTDTQYF. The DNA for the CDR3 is TGTGCCACCAGTCATGGACAGGGACTCACAGATACGCAGTATTTT.

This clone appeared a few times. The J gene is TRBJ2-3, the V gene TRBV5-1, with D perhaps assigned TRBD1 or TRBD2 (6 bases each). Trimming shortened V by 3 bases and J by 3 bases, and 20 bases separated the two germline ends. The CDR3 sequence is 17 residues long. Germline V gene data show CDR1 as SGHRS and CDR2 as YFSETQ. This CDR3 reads CASSSQRGAWGTDTQYF. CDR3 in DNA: TGCGCCAGCAGCTCCCAAAGGGGGGCTTGGGGGACAGATACGCAGTATTTT.

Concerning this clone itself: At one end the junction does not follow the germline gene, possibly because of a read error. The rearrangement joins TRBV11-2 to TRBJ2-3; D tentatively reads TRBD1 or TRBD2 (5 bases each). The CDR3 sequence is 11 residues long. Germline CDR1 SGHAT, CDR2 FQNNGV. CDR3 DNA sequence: TGTGCCAGCAGCTCCTGGGACGGTATGGCTTTT. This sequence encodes CASSSWDGMAF.

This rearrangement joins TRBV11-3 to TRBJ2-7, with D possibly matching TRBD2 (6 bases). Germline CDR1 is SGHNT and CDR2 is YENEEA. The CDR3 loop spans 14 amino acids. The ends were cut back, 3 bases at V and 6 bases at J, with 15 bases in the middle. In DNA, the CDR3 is TGTGCCAGCAGCTTTGGTGGGGGGATCGGCGAGCAGTACTTC. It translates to CASSFGGGIGEQYF.

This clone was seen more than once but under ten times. CDR3 in amino acids: CASSEAPQGRFGELFF. CDR3 nucleotides: TGTGCCAGCAGTGAAGCCCCACAGGGGCGGTTTGGGGAGCTGTTTTTT. This chain uses TRBV6-1 with TRBJ2-2; 7 bases align to TRBD1. Germline CDR1 and CDR2: MNHNS and SASEGT. The length of the CDR3 is 16 residues. The junction had 9 bases not matched to a gene; V was cut back by 0 bases and J by 8 bases.

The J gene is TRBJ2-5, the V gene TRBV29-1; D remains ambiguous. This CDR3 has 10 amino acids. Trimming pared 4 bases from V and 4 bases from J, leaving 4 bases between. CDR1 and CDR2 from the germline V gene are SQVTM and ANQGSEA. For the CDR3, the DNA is TGCAGCGTTGTAAGAGAGACCCAGTACTTC. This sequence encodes CSVVRETQYF.

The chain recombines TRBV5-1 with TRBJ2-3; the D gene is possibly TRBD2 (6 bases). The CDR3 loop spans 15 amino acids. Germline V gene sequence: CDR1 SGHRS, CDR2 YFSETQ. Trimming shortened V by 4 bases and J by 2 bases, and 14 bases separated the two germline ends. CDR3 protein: CASSLRDFFTDTQYF. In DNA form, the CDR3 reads TGCGCCAGCAGCCTCCGGGACTTCTTCACAGATACGCAGTATTTT.

CDR3 sequence (DNA): TGTGCCAGCAGCGCCGGGACCTTTAACGGGAGGGAGCTGTTTTTT. Protein: CASSAGTFNGRELFF. The chain carries TRBV3-1 (or the pseudogene TRBV3-2) and TRBJ2-2; D tentatively fits TRBD1 or TRBD2 (5 bases each). V shed 5 bases and J shed 9 bases, with 19 bases lying between them. This CDR3 region has 15 residues. CDR1 and CDR2 from the germline V gene are LGHDT and YNNKEL (reference sequence).

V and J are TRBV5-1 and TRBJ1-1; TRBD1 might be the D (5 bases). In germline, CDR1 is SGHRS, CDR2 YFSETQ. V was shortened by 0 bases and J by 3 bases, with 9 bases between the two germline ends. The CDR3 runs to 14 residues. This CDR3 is CASSLVGGDTEAFF. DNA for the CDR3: TGCGCCAGCAGCTTGGTCGGGGGTGACACTGAAGCTTTCTTT.

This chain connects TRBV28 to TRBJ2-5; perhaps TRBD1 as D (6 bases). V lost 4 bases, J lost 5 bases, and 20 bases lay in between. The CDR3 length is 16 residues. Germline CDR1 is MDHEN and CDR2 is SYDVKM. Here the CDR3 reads CASSSTTGNIGETQYF. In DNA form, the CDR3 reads TGTGCCAGCAGTTCGACAACAGGGAATATAGGGGAGACCCAGTACTTC.

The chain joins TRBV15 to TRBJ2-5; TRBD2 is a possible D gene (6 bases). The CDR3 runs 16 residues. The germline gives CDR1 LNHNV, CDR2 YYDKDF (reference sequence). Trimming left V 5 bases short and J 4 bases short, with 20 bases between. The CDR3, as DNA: TGTGCCACCAGCGGAGGGCTCCAGGGACCTCGAGAGACCCAGTACTTC. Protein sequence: CATSGGLQGPRETQYF.

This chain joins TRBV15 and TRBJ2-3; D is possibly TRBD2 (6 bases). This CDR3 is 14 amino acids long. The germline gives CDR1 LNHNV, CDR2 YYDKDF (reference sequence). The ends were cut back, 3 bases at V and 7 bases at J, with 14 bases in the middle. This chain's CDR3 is CATSRGTPPNTQYF. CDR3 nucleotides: TGTGCCACCAGCAGGGGGACTCCCCCCAATACGCAGTATTTT.

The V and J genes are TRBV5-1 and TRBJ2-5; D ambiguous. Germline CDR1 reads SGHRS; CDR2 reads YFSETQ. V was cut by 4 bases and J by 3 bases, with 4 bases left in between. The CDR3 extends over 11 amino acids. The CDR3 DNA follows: TGCGCCAGCAGCGCGGAAGAGACCCAGTACTTC. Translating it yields CASSAEETQYF.

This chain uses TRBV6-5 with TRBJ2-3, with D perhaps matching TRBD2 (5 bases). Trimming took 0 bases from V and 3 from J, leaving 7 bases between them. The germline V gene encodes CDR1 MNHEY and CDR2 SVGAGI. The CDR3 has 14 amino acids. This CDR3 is CASSYSGGTDTQYF. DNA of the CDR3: TGTGCCAGCAGTTACTCTGGCGGGACAGATACGCAGTATTTT.

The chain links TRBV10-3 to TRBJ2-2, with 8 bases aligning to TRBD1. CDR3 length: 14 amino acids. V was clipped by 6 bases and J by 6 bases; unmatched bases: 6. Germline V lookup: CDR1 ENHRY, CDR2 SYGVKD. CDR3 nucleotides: TGTGCCATCAGGGACAGGGAGGTTCCCGGGGAGCTGTTTTTT. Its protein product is CAIRDREVPGELFF.

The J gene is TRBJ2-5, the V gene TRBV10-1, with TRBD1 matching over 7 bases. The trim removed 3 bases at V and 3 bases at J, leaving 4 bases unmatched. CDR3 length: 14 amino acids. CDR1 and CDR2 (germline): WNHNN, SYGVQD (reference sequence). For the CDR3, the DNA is TGCGCCAGCAGTGATGCCGGACAGGAAGAGACCCAGTACTTC. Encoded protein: CASSDAGQEETQYF.

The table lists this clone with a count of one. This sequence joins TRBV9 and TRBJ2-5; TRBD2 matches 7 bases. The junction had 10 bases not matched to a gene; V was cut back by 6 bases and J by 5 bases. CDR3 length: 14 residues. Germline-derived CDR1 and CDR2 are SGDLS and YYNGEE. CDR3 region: CASNKVGGTETQYF. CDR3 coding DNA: TGTGCCAGCAATAAGGTCGGGGGGACGGAGACCCAGTACTTC.

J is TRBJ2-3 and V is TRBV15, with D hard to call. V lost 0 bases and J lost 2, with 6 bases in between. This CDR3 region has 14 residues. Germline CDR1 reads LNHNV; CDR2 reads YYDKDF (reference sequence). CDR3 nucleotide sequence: TGTGCCACCAGCAGAGACAGGTTCACAGATACGCAGTATTTT. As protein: CATSRDRFTDTQYF.

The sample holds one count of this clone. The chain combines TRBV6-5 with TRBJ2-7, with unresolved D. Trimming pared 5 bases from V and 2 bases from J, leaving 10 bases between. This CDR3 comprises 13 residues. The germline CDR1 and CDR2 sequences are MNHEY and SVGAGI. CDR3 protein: CASSKLQTYEQYF. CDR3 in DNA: TGTGCCAGCAGTAAGTTACAGACCTACGAGCAGTACTTC.

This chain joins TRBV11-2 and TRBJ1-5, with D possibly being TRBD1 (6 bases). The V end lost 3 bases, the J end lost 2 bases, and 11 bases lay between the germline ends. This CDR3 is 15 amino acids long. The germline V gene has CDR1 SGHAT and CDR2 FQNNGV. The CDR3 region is CASSLTRTGNQPQHF. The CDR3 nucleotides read TGTGCCAGCAGCTTGACTCGGACAGGCAATCAGCCCCAGCATTTT.

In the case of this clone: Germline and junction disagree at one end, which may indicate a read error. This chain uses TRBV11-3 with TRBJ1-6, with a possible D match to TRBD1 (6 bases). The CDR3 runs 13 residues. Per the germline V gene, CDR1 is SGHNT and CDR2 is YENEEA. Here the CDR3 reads CASSAERAGQPYF. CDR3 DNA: TGTGCCAGCAGCGCCGAGAGGGCGGGACAACCGTACTTT.

CDR3 amino acids: CASSIGGDTEAFF. The CDR3 nucleotides read TGCGCCAGCAGTATAGGGGGTGACACTGAAGCTTTCTTT. The V gene is TRBV10-2, the J gene TRBJ1-1, with a weak D call TRBD1 (6 bases). Germline loops: CDR1 WSHSY, CDR2 SAAADI. This CDR3 spans 13 amino acids. V was pared by 5 bases and J by 3 bases, with 10 bases between.

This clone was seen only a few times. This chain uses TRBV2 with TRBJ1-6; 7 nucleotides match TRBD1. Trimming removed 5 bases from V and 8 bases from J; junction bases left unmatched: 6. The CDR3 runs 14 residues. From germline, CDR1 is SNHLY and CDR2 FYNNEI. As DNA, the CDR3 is TGTGCCAGCAGTTACGGACAGGTTGATTCACCCCTCCACTTT. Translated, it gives CASSYGQVDSPLHF.

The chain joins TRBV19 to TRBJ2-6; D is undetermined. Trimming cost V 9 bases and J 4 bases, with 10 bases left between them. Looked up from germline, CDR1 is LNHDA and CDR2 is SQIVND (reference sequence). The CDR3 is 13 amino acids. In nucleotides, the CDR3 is TGTGCCAGCGCAGTCTCCGGGGCCAACGTCCTGACTTTC. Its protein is CASAVSGANVLTF.

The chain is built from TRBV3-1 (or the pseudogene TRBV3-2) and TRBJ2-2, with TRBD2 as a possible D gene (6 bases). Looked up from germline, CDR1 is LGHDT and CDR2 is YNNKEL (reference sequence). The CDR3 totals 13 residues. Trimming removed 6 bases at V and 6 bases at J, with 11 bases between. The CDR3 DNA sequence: TGTGCCAGCAGTTCCAGCGGGTCCGGGGAGCTGTTTTTT. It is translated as CASSSSGSGELFF.

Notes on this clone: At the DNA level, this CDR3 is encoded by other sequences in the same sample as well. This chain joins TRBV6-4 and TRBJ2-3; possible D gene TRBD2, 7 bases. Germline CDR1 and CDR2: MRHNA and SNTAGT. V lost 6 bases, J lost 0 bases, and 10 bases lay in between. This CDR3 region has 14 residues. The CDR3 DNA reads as TGTGCCAGCAGCCGCGGGGGCAGCACAGATACGCAGTATTTT. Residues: CASSRGGSTDTQYF.

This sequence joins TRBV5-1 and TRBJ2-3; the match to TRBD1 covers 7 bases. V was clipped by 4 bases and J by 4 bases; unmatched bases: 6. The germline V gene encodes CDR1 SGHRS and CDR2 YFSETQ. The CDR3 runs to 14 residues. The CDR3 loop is CASSTDRVADTQYF. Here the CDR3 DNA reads TGCGCCAGCAGCACTGACAGGGTTGCAGATACGCAGTATTTT.

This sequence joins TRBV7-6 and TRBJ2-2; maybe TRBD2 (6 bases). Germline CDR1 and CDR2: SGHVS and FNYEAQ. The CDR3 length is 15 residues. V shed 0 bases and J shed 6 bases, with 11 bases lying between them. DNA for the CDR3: TGTGCCAGCAGCTTAGCCGTGACTAGTGCCGGGGAGCTGTTTTTT. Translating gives CASSLAVTSAGELFF.